This TCR beta chain originates from a study of beta chain features in type 1 diabetes. Since all of the isolated RNA was reverse transcribed, expressed TCRB transcripts were what got sequenced. Sequencing was performed with immunoSEQ multiplex PCR; in TCRdb, only in-frame clones are kept and a portion is missing. This sample has a few hundred thousand clones, with approximately 11% found just once. Study-level findings and limits: Patients showed naive, central memory and Treg TCRB repertoires that appeared more similar than those of healthy donors. Among type 1 diabetes patients, VDJ junctions had fewer insertions and more deletions. TCRB CDR3 length was moderately but significantly reduced in all four CD4+ subsets of Type 1 diabetes patients.

The length of the CDR3 is 16 residues. Germline values: CDR1 SGHNT, CDR2 YYREEE (reference sequence). Trimming cost V 3 bases and J 3 bases; bases outside gene matches: 8. With respect to this clone: Its antigen remains unidentified.

The TCR comes from a man between 25 and 39 years old with type 1 diabetes. Input material: naive CD4+ T cells from blood. The rearrangement uses TRBV5-4 and TRBJ1-2; 10 nucleotides line up with TRBD1. The CDR3 DNA reads TGTGCCAGCAGCTCCCCGACCGGGACAGGGGACTATGGCTACACCTTC. Protein product: CASSSPTGTGDYGYTF.